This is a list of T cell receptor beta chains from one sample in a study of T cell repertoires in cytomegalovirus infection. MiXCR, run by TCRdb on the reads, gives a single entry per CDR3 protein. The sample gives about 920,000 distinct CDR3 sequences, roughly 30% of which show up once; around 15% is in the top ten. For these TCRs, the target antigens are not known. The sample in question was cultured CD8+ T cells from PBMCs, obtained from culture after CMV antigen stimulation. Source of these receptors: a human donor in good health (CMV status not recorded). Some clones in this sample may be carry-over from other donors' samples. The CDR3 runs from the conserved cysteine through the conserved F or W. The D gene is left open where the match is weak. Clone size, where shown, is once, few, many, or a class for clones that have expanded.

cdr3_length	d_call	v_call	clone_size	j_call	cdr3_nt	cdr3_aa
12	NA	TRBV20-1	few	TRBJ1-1	TGCAGTGCCACCCGGGCGGGCACTGAAGCTTTCTTT	CSATRAGTEAFF
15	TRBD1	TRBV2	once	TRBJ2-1	TGTGCCAGCAGGGAGACAGGGGGGCCCCTTAATGAGCAGTTCTTC	CASRETGGPLNEQFF
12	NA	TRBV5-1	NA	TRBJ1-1	TGCGCCAGCAGGCAGAAGAACACTGAAGCTTTCTTT	CASRQKNTEAFF
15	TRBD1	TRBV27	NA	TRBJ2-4	TGTGCCAGCAGTTCTCCGGGACAGGGTTCGTACATTCAGTACTTC	CASSSPGQGSYIQYF
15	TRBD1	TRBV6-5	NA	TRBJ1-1	TGTGCCAGCAGACTACTCGACAGGGCTGACACTGAAGCTTTCTTT	CASRLLDRADTEAFF
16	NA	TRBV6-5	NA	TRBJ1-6	TGTGCCAGCAGACGGGGGTCGAGCTCCTATAATTCACCCCTCCACTTT	CASRRGSSSYNSPLHF
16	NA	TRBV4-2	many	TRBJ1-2	TGTGCCAGCAGCCTCGACGGGGACACGCAACTAGATGGCTACACCTTC	CASSLDGDTQLDGYTF
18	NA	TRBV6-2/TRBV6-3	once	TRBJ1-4	TGTGCCAGCAGTAACGGGGGATCGTTCTGGGGAGAAGGTGAAAAACTGTTTTTT	CASSNGGSFWGEGEKLFF
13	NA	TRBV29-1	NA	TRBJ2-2	TGCAGCGTTGAAAAAGGGAAAACCGGGGAGCTGTTTTTT	CSVEKGKTGELFF
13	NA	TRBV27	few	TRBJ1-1	TGTGCCAGCAGCCCAGGGGTGAGAGGTGAAGCTTTCTTT	CASSPGVRGEAFF
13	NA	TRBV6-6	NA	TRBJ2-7	TGTGCCAGCACTTTGGGGAGGACCTACGAGCAGTACTTC	CASTLGRTYEQYF
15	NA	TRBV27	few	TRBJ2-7	TGTGCCAGCAGTGGGGGGTGGAGCGTCTCCTACGAGCAGTACTTC	CASSGGWSVSYEQYF
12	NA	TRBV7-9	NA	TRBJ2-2	TGTGCCAGCAGCACAGGGCAGATGGAGCTGTTTTTT	CASSTGQMELFF
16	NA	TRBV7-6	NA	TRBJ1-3	TGTGCCGGCAGACCCACCGGGCAGCCCGCTGGAAACACCATATATTTT	CAGRPTGQPAGNTIYF
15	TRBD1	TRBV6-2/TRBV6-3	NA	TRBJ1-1	TGTGCCAGCTCGATGCCGGGACAGGGGATCGCTGAAGCTTTCTTT	CASSMPGQGIAEAFF
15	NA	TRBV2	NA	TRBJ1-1	TGTGCCAGCAGTGAACTTGCACGGATGAACACTGAAGCTTTCTTT	CASSELARMNTEAFF
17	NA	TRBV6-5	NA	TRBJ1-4	TGTGCCAGCAGTTACTCGGTTTTTAGCAGGAGGAATGAAAAACTGTTTTTT	CASSYSVFSRRNEKLFF
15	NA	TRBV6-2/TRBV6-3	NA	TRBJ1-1	TGTGCCAGCAGTTACCCATTGAGAGGAAACACTGAAGCTTTCTTT	CASSYPLRGNTEAFF
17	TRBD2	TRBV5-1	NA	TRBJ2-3	TGCGCCAGCACTATGAGGTTAGCGGGGGACCCGACAGATACGCAGTATTTT	CASTMRLAGDPTDTQYF
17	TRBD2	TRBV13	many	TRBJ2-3	TGTGCCAGCAGCCCCCCCGGGGGGGACTCTAGCACAGATACGCAGTATTTT	CASSPPGGDSSTDTQYF
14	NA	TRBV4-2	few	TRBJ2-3	TGTGCCAGCAGCCAAGGGAGTAGCAGAGATACGCAGTATTTT	CASSQGSSRDTQYF
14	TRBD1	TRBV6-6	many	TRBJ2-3	TGTGCCAGCAGTTACCTCCAGGGGGAAGATACGCAGTATTTT	CASSYLQGEDTQYF
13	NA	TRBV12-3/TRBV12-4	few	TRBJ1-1	TGTGCCAGCAGGACAGAGGTGAACACTGAAGCTTTCTTT	CASRTEVNTEAFF
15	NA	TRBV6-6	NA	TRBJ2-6	TGTGCCAGCACTTATCGGAGCTCTGGGGCCAACGTCCTGACTTTC	CASTYRSSGANVLTF
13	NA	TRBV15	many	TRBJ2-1	TGTGCCACCAGCAGAGATAATGGGAATGAGCAGTTCTTC	CATSRDNGNEQFF
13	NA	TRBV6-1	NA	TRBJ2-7	TGTGCCAGCACTAAAGAAGGGGCGTACGAGCAGTACTTC	CASTKEGAYEQYF
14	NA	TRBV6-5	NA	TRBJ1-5	TGTGCCAGCAGTTACCAGGACGGCGGTTGGCCCCAGCATTTT	CASSYQDGGWPQHF
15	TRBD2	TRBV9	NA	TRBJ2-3	TGTGCCAGCAGCGGCGGGGGGATTAGCACAGATACGCAGTATTTT	CASSGGGISTDTQYF
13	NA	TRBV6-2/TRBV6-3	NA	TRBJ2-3	TGTGCCAGCAGTTACGGGGCAGTAGATACGCAGTATTTT	CASSYGAVDTQYF
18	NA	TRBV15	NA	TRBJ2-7	TGTGCCACCAGCAGAGAAAGGATACTGCGGACAGATTCCTACGAGCAGTACTTC	CATSRERILRTDSYEQYF
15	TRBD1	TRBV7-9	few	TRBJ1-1	TGTGCCAGCAGCTTAGGGACAGGGTGGGATACTGAAGCTTTCTTT	CASSLGTGWDTEAFF
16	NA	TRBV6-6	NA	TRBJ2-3	TGTGCCAGCAGTTCCGAACTGGGGGGGCCCTGGGATACGCAGTATTTT	CASSSELGGPWDTQYF
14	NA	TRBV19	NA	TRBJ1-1	TGTGCCAGTAGTATGGTCGGATTGAACACTGAAGCTTTCTTT	CASSMVGLNTEAFF
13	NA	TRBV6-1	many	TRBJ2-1	TGTGCCAGCAGTGAAGGGGGGGGGCCGTTTCGGTTCTTC	CASSEGGGPFRFF
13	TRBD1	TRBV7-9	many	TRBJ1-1	TGTGCCAGCAGCTCTTCCGGGACAGGAGAAGCTTTCTTT	CASSSSGTGEAFF
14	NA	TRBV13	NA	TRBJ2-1	TGTGCCAGCAGCACGACAGGCTTCTACAATGAGCAGTTCTTC	CASSTTGFYNEQFF
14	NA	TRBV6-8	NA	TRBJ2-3	TGTGCCAACAGTTACTCTGGGGGCCAAATAGTTCAGTATTTT	CANSYSGGQIVQYF
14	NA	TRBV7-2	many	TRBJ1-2	TGTGCCAGCCTCGGACCCAGGGATGGCTATGGCTACACCTTC	CASLGPRDGYGYTF
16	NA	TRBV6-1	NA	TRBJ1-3	TGTGCCAGCACCTTCGGGGTGGGCTTCTCTAGAAACACCATATATTTT	CASTFGVGFSRNTIYF
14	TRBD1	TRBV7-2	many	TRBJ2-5	TGTGCCAGCAGCCTTTGGGACAGCCAAGAGACCCAGTACTTC	CASSLWDSQETQYF
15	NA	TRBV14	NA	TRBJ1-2	TGTGCCAGCAGCCAAGTCGCGCGTCCTAACTATGGCTACACCTTC	CASSQVARPNYGYTF
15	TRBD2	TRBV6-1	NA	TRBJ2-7	TGTGCCAGCAGTGAACGGGGGGATTCATCCTACGAGCAGTACTTC	CASSERGDSSYEQYF
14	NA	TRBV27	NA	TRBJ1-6	TGTGCCAGCAGTCCCCCGGGTGGGGGACGGGTCCTCCACTTT	CASSPPGGGRVLHF
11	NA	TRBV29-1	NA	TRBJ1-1	TGCAGGGGTGACAGGAACACTGAAGCTTTCTTT	CRGDRNTEAFF
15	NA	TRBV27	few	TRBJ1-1	TGTGCCAGCAGCGAAAGGACAGCCCCGAACACTGAAGCTTTCTTT	CASSERTAPNTEAFF
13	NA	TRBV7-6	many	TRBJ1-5	TGTGCCAGCAGCGCCGACAATAATCAGCCCCAGCATTTT	CASSADNNQPQHF
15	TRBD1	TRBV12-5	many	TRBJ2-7	TGTGCTAGTGGTTTGCCGGGACAGGGGGCATACGAGCAGTACTTC	CASGLPGQGAYEQYF
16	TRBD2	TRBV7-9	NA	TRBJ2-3	TGTGCCAGCAGCCCGCGAGCGGGGGCCTCCACAGATACGCAGTATTTT	CASSPRAGASTDTQYF
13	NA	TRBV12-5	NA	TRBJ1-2	TGTGCTAGTGGTTCTGACCCCTGGCGGGGCTACACCTTC	CASGSDPWRGYTF
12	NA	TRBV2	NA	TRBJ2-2	TGTGCCAGCGAGGGGGAGTCCGGGGAGCTGTTTTTT	CASEGESGELFF
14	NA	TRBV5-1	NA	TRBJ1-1	TGCGCCAGCAATACCGGGGAGCCAGGCACTGAAGCTTTCTTT	CASNTGEPGTEAFF
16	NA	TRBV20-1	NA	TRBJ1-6	TGCAGTGCTAGAGATGGGGTAGGGGTTGTGTTAGCACCCCTCCACTTT	CSARDGVGVVLAPLHF
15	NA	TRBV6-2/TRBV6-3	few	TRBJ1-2	TGTGCCAGCAGTTACTCGAGAGCCTCTAACTATGGCTACACCTTC	CASSYSRASNYGYTF
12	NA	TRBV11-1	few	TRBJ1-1	TGTGCCAGCAGCTTCTTCCGGGCTGAAGCTTTCTTT	CASSFFRAEAFF
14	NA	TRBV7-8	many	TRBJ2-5	TGTGCCAGCAGCTTGGGACGGTTCCAAGAGACCCAGTACTTC	CASSLGRFQETQYF